This T cell receptor beta chain was recorded in a study of T-cell reconstitution after alpha-beta-depleted transplantation in children. Unique molecular identifiers were built into the TCRbeta library. TCRdb re-called the PCR reads through MiXCR, storing one row per CDR3 protein. The sample has around 250,000 distinct CDR3 sequences, 9.9% seen once. This clonotype has at least ten counts. The V end lost 3 bases, the J end lost 8 bases, and 11 bases lay between the germline ends. The CDR3 length is 13 residues. Germline-derived CDR1 and CDR2 are SGDLS and YYNGEE. Source: PBMCs from the stem cell graft donor, taken from the stem cell graft. The rearrangement uses TRBV9 and TRBJ2-2; D not resolved. The receptor comes from a human donor who donated a stem cell graft to a child with SCID. DNA for the CDR3: TGTGCCAGCAGCGCCCCCATTTTGGGGGAGCTGTTTTTT. This encodes CASSAPILGELFF.